A single sample is the source of the 7 T cell receptor beta chains below, sequenced in a study of a mutant IDH1 vaccine in newly diagnosed glioma (dated by TCRdb to the early 2020s). Library creation used the immunoSEQ multiplex PCR assay. Imported from immuneACCESS, the table was reduced by TCRdb to in-frame sequences with V and J called. These copies leave out some clones; in studies compared against another copy, an unresolved V gene accounts for under half, and the cause of the remainder is not known. The sample table lists about 34,000 clones, approximately 90% of them with a count of one. The top ten clones comprise 12% of the sample. No antigen has been assigned to these receptors. The meaning of the sample's time point label: week 47, end of study. Every vaccine dose consisted of 300 ug of a 20-mer mutant IDH1 peptide in Montanide, administered subcutaneously together with topical imiquimod.

The source was PBMCs, collected from a glioma patient whose treatment included an IDH1 peptide vaccine. The source of these receptors is a woman younger than 45 with glioma.

This chain links TRBV4-1 with TRBJ2-2, with D uncertain. CDR3 length equals 16 residues. V shed 4 bases and J shed 0 bases, with 12 bases lying between them. Germline loops: CDR1 MGHRA, CDR2 YSYEKL. CDR3 sequence: CASSRKGFANTGELFF. The CDR3 DNA reads as TGCGCCAGCAGCCGAAAGGGCTTTGCGAACACCGGGGAGCTGTTTTTT.

This chain joins TRBV14 and TRBJ2-3; 8 bases agree with TRBD1. Germline CDR1 and CDR2: SGHDN and FVKESK. There are 13 residues in the CDR3. Losses at the gene ends were 6 bases for V and 1 base for J; bases not matched to a gene: 0. CDR3 sequence: CASRGQGTDTQYF. The CDR3 coding sequence is TGTGCCAGCAGGGGACAGGGCACAGATACGCAGTATTTT.

The chain links TRBV6-5 to TRBJ1-5, with TRBD1 matching over 10 bases. The CDR3 consists of 14 residues. V gave up 6 bases and J gave up 6 bases; unmatched junction bases: 5. Germline V lookup: CDR1 MNHEY, CDR2 SVGAGI. The CDR3 nucleotides are TGTGCCAGCAGGGCGACAGGGGGCACTCAGCCCCAGCATTTT. It yields the protein CASRATGGTQPQHF.

This chain joins TRBV5-1 and TRBJ1-1, with a possible D match to TRBD1 (5 bases). The CDR3 loop spans 14 amino acids. Germline V gene sequence: CDR1 SGHRS, CDR2 YFSETQ. V lost 7 bases and J 5 bases, leaving 18 bases between the germline ends. CDR3: CASRLGGTVTEAFF. CDR3 DNA: TGCGCCAGCCGACTGGGGGGGACGGTTACTGAAGCTTTCTTT.

This rearrangement joins TRBV6-5 to TRBJ2-7, with D unclear. The V and J ends lost 5 bases and 3 bases respectively, with 11 bases between them. The CDR3 loop spans 13 amino acids. Germline-derived CDR1 and CDR2 are MNHEY and SVGAGI. The CDR3 coding sequence is TGTGCCAGCAGTCCTCACTCCTTCTACGAGCAGTACTTC. It encodes CASSPHSFYEQYF.

V gene TRBV5-1 combines with J gene TRBJ1-1, with 7 nucleotides matching TRBD1. Germline V lookup: CDR1 SGHRS, CDR2 YFSETQ. The V segment lost 3 bases and the J segment 11 bases; nucleotides outside the gene matches: 13. The CDR3 covers 14 residues. For the CDR3, the DNA is TGCGCCAGCAGCTCCGACAGGGTTGGGGTGCCCGCTTTCTTT. It yields the protein CASSSDRVGVPAFF.

The chain is built from TRBV4-2 and TRBJ2-1; TRBD1 agrees at 7 bases. Germline trimming cut 0 bases from V and 3 bases from J; bases unmatched to any gene: 5. Germline lookup yields CDR1 LGHNA and CDR2 YNFKEQ. This CDR3 has 16 amino acids. CDR3 DNA sequence: TGTGCCAGCAGCCAAGACCCGGGACAGATCTACAATGAGCAGTTCTTC. The encoded protein is CASSQDPGQIYNEQFF.